These 2 T cell receptor beta chains share one sample of origin, sequenced in a study of shared clonotypes between healthy human individuals. TCRdb keeps only in-frame clones here, not all; method: immunoSEQ multiplex PCR. The data hold about 1.1 million clones, with approximately 80% observed a single time. The material sequenced was memory CD4+ T cells from PBMCs. This sample's subset: CD45RA-negative fraction. The receptors shown here come from a young man in good health. Some clones in this sample may be carry-over from other donors' samples.

J is TRBJ2-1 and V is TRBV28; D not certain. This CDR3 has 14 amino acids. Between the trimmed V and J ends, which lost 3 bases and 0 bases, there was a span of 6 bases. The germline gives CDR1 MDHEN, CDR2 SYDVKM. The CDR3 sequence: CASSLRRSYNEQFF. CDR3 in DNA: TGTGCCAGCAGTTTGAGGCGCTCCTACAATGAGCAGTTCTTC.

The DNA of the CDR3 is TGTGCCAGCAGCGTAAACAGCGGGGGAGTCAATGAGCAGTTCTTC. This sequence encodes CASSVNSGGVNEQFF. The genes are TRBV9 and TRBJ2-1; 8 nucleotides match TRBD2. Germline V lookup: CDR1 SGDLS, CDR2 YYNGEE. This CDR3 is built from 15 residues. V shed 1 base, J shed 6 bases, and the junction held 6 bases outside the gene matches.